The 5 T cell receptor beta chains presented below share a single source sample, sequenced in a study of T cells after yellow fever vaccination. Using its own MiXCR run on the 5' RACE reads, TCRdb lists one record per CDR3 protein. The sample has approximately 580,000 distinct CDR3 sequences, about a sixth seen once. The starting material was PBMCs, obtained about 5 days after the first yellow fever vaccination. Every receptor here comes from a man aged 18 to 29 who received the YFV17D yellow fever vaccine.

This clonotype was seen only a few times. V and J are TRBV5-1 and TRBJ1-3; D is unresolved. V lost 2 bases and J lost 2, with 11 bases in between. Germline lookup yields CDR1 SGHRS and CDR2 YFSETQ. The CDR3 extends over 15 amino acids. CDR3 sequence reads: CASSFGGQTGNTIYF. As DNA, the CDR3 is TGCGCCAGCAGCTTCGGCGGTCAGACTGGAAACACCATATATTTT.

V usage is TRBV5-4 and J usage is TRBJ1-1; D remains ambiguous. Looked up from germline, CDR1 is SGHNT and CDR2 is YYREEE (reference sequence). The CDR3 is 14 amino acids. The V end lost 0 bases, the J end lost 4 bases, and 10 bases lay between the germline ends. The CDR3 bases are TGTGCCAGCAGCTTGGAGAGAGGTGGCACTGAAGCTTTCTTT. Translation: CASSLERGGTEAFF.

As for this clonotype: A much larger clone differs by one base, so this may be a read error. Here the CDR3 reads CASSQLVGDTGVLFF. For the CDR3, the DNA is TGCGCCAGCAGCCAACTGGTAGGCGACACCGGGGTGCTGTTTTTT. The V call is TRBV4-3, the J call TRBJ2-2, with D perhaps TRBD2 (5 bases). In germline, CDR1 is LGHNA, CDR2 YSLEER. The CDR3 spans 15 residues.

This clonotype came up a few times. This rearrangement joins TRBV5-1 to TRBJ2-5; the D is unclear. In germline, CDR1 is SGHRS, CDR2 YFSETQ. The CDR3 loop spans 14 amino acids. The V and J ends lost 4 bases and 3 bases respectively, with 13 bases between them. The CDR3, as DNA: TGCGCCAGCAGCGCGCAGAGTCTGGAAGAGACCCAGTACTTC. It is translated as CASSAQSLEETQYF.

The V and J genes are TRBV7-9 and TRBJ2-1, with D perhaps TRBD1 (5 bases). V was clipped by 5 bases and J by 9 bases, with 14 bases between them. The CDR3 is made up of 13 amino acids. CDR1 and CDR2 from the germline V gene are SEHNR and FQNEAQ (reference sequence). CDR3 loop: CASSQGRPSEQFF. CDR3 in DNA: TGTGCCAGCAGCCAGGGCAGGCCGTCTGAGCAGTTCTTC.